This T cell receptor (beta chain) stems from a study of blood T cell repertoires in COVID-19. Across the study: Specimens from acute and convalescent COVID-19 originated in the United States, Italy and Spain.

Looked up from germline, CDR1 is SGHRS and CDR2 is YFSETQ. V was clipped by 6 bases and J by 3 bases, with 9 bases between them. The CDR3 covers 12 residues. Using immunoSEQ multiplex PCR, the repertoire was profiled, and TCRdb retains in-frame clones only, with some absent. The table has approximately 100,000 clones, around 82% seen once. V usage is TRBV5-1 and J usage is TRBJ1-1, with D possibly matching TRBD1 (6 bases). Sample: peripheral blood. This TCR was recovered from a man aged 70 or older with active or convalescent COVID-19. This CDR3 reads CASKTGDTEAFF. The CDR3 coding sequence is TGCGCCAGCAAGACAGGAGACACTGAAGCTTTCTTT.